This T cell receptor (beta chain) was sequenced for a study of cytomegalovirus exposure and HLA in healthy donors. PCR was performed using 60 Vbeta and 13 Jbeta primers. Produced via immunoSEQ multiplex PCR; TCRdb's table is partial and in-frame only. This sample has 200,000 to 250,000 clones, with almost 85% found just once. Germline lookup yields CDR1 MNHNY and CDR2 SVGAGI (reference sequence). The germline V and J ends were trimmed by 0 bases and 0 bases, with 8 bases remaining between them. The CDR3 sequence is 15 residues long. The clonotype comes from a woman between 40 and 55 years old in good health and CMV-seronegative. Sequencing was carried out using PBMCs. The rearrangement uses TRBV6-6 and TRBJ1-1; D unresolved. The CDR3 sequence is CASSYSLRMNTEAFF. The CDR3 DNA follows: TGTGCCAGCAGTTACTCTTTGAGGATGAACACTGAAGCTTTCTTT.